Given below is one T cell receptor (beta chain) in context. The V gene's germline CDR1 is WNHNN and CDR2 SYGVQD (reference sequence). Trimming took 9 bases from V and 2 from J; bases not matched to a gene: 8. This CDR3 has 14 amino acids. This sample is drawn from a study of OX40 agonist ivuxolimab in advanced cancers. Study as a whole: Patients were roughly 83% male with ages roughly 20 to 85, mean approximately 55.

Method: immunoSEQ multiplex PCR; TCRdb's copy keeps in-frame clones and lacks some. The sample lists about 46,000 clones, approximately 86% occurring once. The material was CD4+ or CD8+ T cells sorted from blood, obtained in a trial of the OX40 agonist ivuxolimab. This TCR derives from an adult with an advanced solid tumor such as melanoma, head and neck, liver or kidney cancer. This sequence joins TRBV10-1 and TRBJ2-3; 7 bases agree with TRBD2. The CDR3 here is CARRSTSPTDTQYF. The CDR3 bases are TGCGCCAGAAGATCGACTAGCCCCACAGATACGCAGTATTTT.